The 5 T cell receptor beta chains listed next were all sequenced from one sample in a study of PD-1 blockade in classical Hodgkin lymphoma. Patients all relapsed after autologous stem cell transplantation, and there was variation in brentuximab vedotin exposure. Here immunoSEQ multiplex PCR was the method, and the copy in TCRdb shows in-frame clones only, minus some. Of around 36,000 clones in the sample, 75% to 90% were seen once. Sample: peripheral blood mononuclear cells (PBMCs), taken at baseline. The receptors were gathered from a human donor with classical Hodgkin lymphoma.

V and J are TRBV7-8 and TRBJ2-2, with D perhaps being TRBD1 or TRBD2 (5 bases each). This CDR3 is 16 amino acids long. Germline CDR1 is SGHVS and CDR2 is FQNEAQ. V was shortened by 4 bases and J by 1 base, with 13 bases between the two germline ends. This chain's CDR3 is CASSSPGTKNTGELFF. The CDR3 nucleotides are TGTGCCAGCAGCTCCCCGGGGACGAAGAACACCGGGGAGCTGTTTTTT.

The chain couples TRBV6-1 to TRBJ1-5; D gene uncertain. Per the germline V gene, CDR1 is MNHNS and CDR2 is SASEGT. The CDR3 extends over 11 amino acids. The V and J ends lost 5 bases and 1 base respectively, with 0 bases between them. The CDR3 loop reads CASSSNQPQHF. CDR3 bases: TGTGCCAGCAGTAGCAATCAGCCCCAGCATTTT.

The gene calls are TRBV11-2 and TRBJ2-7; 10 nucleotides match TRBD1. The CDR3 length is 14 residues. After removal of 7 bases from V and 1 base from J, the junction contained 4 bases not matched to a gene. In germline, CDR1 is SGHAT, CDR2 FQNNGV. Here the CDR3 DNA reads TGTGCCAGCAACGCGGGACAGGGGTCCTACGAGCAGTACTTC. It yields the protein CASNAGQGSYEQYF.

The V gene is TRBV5-4, the J gene TRBJ2-7, with TRBD2 matching over 11 bases. V shed 2 bases, J shed 4 bases, and the junction held 2 bases outside the gene matches. The CDR3 sequence is 14 residues long. Germline CDR1 is SGHNT and CDR2 is YYREEE (reference sequence). The CDR3 protein is CASSFGTSGYEQYF. The CDR3 DNA is TGTGCCAGCAGCTTTGGGACTAGCGGATACGAGCAGTACTTC. Full variable domain (rest looked up from reference TRBV5-4 and TRBJ2-7): ETGVTQSPTHLIKTRGQQVTLRCSSQSGHNTVSWYQQALGQGPQFIFQYYREEENGRGNFPPRFSGLQFPNYSSELNVNALELDDSALYLCASSFGTSGYEQYFGPGTRLTVT.

The rearrangement links TRBV29-1 to TRBJ2-7, with 10 bases aligning to TRBD1. The CDR3 sequence is 15 residues long. Germline CDR1 SQVTM, CDR2 ANQGSEA. V was clipped by 2 bases and J by 6 bases; unmatched bases: 10. CDR3 residues: CSVENRLGQGGEQYF. CDR3 DNA sequence: TGCAGCGTTGAAAACCGCCTCGGACAGGGGGGCGAGCAGTACTTC.